This T cell receptor beta chain was captured in a study of blood T cell repertoires in COVID-19. As for the study in general: From the United States, Italy and Spain came samples of acute and convalescent COVID-19.

This clone was observed a few times. The junction had 10 bases not matched to a gene; V was cut back by 6 bases and J by 8 bases. From germline, CDR1 is WNHNN and CDR2 SYGVQD (reference sequence). The CDR3 is 14 amino acids. Assay: immunoSEQ multiplex PCR; the TCRdb copy retains only in-frame clones and omits some. The data contain fewer than 40,000 clones, 75% to 90% of them seen just once; the ten biggest clones take up roughly 25%. The sequence was collected from a woman aged 80 or over with active or convalescent COVID-19. The specimen was peripheral blood. The chain employs TRBV10-1 and TRBJ1-2; the match to TRBD1 covers 9 bases. CDR3 DNA: TGCGCCAGCAGCAAGGACAGGGGTTTGACAGGCTACACCTTC. It translates to CASSKDRGLTGYTF.